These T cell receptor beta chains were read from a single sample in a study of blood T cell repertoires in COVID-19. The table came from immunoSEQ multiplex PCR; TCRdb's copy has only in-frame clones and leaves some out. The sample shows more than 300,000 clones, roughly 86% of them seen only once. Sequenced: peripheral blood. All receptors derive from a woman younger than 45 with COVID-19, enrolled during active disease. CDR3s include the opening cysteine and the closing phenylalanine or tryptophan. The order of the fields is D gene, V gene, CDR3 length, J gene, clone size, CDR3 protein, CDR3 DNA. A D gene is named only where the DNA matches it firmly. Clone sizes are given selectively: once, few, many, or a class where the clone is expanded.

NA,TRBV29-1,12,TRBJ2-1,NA,CSVEVGGNEQFF,TGCAGCGTTGAGGTAGGCGGAAATGAGCAGTTCTTC
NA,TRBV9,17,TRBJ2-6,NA,CASSPASAPSGANVLTF,TGTGCCAGCAGCCCGGCTAGCGCCCCCTCTGGGGCCAACGTCCTGACTTTC
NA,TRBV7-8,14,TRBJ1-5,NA,CASSLPGNRQPQHF,TGTGCCAGCAGCTTACCCGGGAATAGACAGCCCCAGCATTTT
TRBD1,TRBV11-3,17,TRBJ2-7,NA,CASSLVLRGQGCLGQYF,TGTGCCAGCAGCTTAGTCCTTAGGGGACAGGGGTGCTTGGGGCAGTACTTC
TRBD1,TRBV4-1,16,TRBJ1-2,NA,CASSPEGTGNNYGYTF,TGCGCCAGCAGCCCGGAAGGGACAGGGAATAACTATGGCTACACCTTC
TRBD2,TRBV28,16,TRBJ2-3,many,CASSPGRGRSTDTQYF,TGTGCCAGCAGCCCTGGGCGCGGGAGGAGCACAGATACGCAGTATTTT
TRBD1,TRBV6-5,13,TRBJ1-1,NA,CASSYKQGTEAFF,TGTGCCAGCAGTTACAAACAGGGGACTGAAGCTTTCTTT
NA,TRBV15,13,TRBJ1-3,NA,CATSRDRENTIYF,TGTGCCACCAGCAGAGATCGGGAAAACACCATATATTTT
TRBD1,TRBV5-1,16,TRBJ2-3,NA,CASSLGAQGRTDTQYF,TGCGCCAGCAGCTTGGGCGCACAGGGGCGGACAGATACGCAGTATTTT
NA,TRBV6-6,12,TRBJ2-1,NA,CASKGPGNEQFF,TGTGCCAGCAAAGGTCCAGGCAATGAGCAGTTCTTC
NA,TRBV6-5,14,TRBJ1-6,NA,CASNSEVSNSPLHF,TGTGCCAGCAACTCTGAAGTTTCTAATTCACCCCTCCACTTT
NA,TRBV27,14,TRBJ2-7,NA,CASSLSDSGNEQYF,TGTGCCAGCAGTTTATCGGACAGTGGTAACGAGCAGTACTTC
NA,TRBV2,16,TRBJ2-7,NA,CASSGPLGDLSYEQYF,TGTGCCAGCAGTGGGCCTTTAGGGGATCTATCCTACGAGCAGTACTTC
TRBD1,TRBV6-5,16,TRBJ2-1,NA,CASSYWTGRGYNEQFF,TGTGCCAGCAGTTACTGGACAGGCCGGGGATACAATGAGCAGTTCTTC
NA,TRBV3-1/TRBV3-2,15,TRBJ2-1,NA,CASSQPGGGYNEQFF,TGTGCCAGCAGCCAGCCAGGGGGAGGCTACAATGAGCAGTTCTTC
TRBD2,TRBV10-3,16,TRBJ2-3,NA,CAISWTSGSLSDTQYF,TGTGCCATCAGTTGGACTAGCGGGAGTCTATCAGATACGCAGTATTTT